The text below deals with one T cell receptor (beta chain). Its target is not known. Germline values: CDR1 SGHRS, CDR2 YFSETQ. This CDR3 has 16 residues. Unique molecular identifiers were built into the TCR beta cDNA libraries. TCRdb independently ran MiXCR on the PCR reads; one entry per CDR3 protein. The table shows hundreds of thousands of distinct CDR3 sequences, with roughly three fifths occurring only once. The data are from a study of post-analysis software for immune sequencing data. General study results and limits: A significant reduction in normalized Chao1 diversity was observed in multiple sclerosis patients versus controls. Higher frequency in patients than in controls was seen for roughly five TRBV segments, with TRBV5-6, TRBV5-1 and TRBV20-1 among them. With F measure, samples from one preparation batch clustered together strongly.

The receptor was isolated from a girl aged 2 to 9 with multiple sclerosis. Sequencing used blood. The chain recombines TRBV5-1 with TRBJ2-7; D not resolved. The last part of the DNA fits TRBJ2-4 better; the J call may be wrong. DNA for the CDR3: TGCGCCAGCAGCTTGTTGACCCCCCAAAAGGAAAACATTCAGTACTTC. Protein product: CASSLLTPQKENIQYF.